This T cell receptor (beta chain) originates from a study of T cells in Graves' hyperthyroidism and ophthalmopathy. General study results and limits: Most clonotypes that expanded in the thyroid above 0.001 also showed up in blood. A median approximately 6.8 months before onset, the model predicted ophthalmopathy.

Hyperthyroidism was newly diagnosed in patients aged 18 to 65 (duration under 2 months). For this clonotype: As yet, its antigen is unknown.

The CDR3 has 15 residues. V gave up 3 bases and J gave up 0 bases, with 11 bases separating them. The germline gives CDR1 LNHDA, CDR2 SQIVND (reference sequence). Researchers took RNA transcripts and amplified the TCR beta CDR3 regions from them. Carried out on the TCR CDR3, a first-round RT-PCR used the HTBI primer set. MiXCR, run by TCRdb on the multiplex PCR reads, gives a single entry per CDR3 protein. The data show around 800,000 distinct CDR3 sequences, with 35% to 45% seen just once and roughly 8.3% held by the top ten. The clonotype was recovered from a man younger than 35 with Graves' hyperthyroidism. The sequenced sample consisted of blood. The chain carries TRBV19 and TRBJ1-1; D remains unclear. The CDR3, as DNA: TGTGCCAGTAGTATCTGGAACAGATTGAACACTGAAGCTTTCTTT. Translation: CASSIWNRLNTEAFF.